Below, one T cell receptor beta chain is given with its context. Methods used by the authors: Cell counts per sample came from amplifying reference gene primers. This table comes from immunoSEQ multiplex PCR, and its TCRdb copy is limited to in-frame clones, with some not included. V and J calls and clone size are copied from that table; D and trimming were computed from the DNA. The repertoire holds fewer than 250,000 clones, with around nine tenths as singletons. This sample stems from a study of blood T cell repertoires in COVID-19. Study information: T cells, B-cell-depleted T cells, or PBMCs provided the cDNA or gDNA that served as material.

V was clipped by 10 bases and J by 1 base, with 10 bases between them. CDR1 and CDR2 from the germline V gene are LNHDA and SQIVND (reference sequence). The CDR3 covers 12 residues. The sequencing sample was made of peripheral blood. The chain couples TRBV19 to TRBJ1-1, with a weak D call TRBD1 (5 bases). This clonotype originated in a man aged 25-40 years with COVID-19, enrolled during active disease. CDR3 DNA sequence: TGTGCCACCCGACAGAAGAACACTGAAGCTTTCTTT. Residues: CATRQKNTEAFF. Drawing the rest from reference TRBV19 and TRBJ1-1, the complete variable domain is DGGITQSPKYLFRKEGQNVTLSCEQNLNHDAMYWYRQDPGQGLRLIYYSQIVNDFQKGDIAEGYSVSREKKESFPLTVTSAQKNPTAFYLCATRQKNTEAFFGQGTRLTVV.